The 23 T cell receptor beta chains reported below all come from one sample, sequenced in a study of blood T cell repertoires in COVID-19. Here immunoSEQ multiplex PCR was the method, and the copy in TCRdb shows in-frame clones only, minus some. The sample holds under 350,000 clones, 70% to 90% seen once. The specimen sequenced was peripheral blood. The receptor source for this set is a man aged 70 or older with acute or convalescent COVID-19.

The CDR3 spells CASTRILALVTGELFF. The CDR3, as DNA: TGTGCCAGCACCCGAATCTTAGCGTTAGTCACCGGGGAGCTGTTTTTT. J is TRBJ2-2 and V is TRBV2; D perhaps matches TRBD2 (5 bases). Germline CDR1 and CDR2: SNHLY and FYNNEI. Between the trimmed V and J ends, which lost 7 bases and 4 bases, there was a span of 19 bases. The CDR3 has 16 residues.

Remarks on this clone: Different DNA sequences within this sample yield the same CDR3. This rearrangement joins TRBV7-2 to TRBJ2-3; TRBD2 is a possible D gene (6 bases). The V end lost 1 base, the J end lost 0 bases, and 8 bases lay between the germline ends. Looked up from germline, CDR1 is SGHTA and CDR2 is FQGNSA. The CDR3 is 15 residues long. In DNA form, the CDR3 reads TGTGCCAGCAGCTTAGGGGGGACTAGCACAGATACGCAGTATTTT. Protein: CASSLGGTSTDTQYF.

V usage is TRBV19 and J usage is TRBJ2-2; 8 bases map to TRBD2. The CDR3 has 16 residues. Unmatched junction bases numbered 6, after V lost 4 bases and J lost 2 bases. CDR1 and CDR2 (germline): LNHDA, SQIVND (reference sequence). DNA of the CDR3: TGTGCCAGTAGTACTTTAGCGGGATATAACACCGGGGAGCTGTTTTTT. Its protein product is CASSTLAGYNTGELFF.

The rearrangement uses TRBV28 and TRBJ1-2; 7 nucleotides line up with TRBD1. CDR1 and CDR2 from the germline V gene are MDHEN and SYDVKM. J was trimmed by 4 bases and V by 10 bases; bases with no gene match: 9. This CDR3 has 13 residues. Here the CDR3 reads CATEDRATYGYTF. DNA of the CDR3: TGTGCCACAGAAGACAGGGCGACCTATGGCTACACCTTC.

The CDR3 sequence: CASSLLAWGQETQYF. CDR3 nucleotides: TGTGCCAGCAGCTTACTAGCGTGGGGTCAAGAGACCCAGTACTTC. This sequence joins TRBV7-2 and TRBJ2-5; a possible D gene is TRBD2 (6 bases). V gave up 2 bases and J gave up 2 bases, with 12 bases separating them. CDR1 and CDR2 from the germline V gene are SGHTA and FQGNSA. The CDR3 totals 15 residues.

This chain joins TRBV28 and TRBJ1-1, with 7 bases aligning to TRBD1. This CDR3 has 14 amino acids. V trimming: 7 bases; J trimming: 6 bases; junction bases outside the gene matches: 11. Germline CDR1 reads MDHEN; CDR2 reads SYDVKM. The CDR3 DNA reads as TGTGCCAGCAACCCGACAGGGAGTGTGCCTGAAGCTTTCTTT. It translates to CASNPTGSVPEAFF.

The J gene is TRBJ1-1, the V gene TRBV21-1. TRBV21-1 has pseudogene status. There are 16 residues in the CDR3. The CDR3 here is CASSISTTGGNTEAFF. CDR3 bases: TGTGCCAGCAGCATTTCGACAACGGGGGGGAACACTGAAGCTTTCTTT.

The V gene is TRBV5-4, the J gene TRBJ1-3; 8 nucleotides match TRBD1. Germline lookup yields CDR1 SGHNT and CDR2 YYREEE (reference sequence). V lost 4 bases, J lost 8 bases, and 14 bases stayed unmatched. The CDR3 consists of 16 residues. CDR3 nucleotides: TGTGCCAGCAGCCGAGGAGGACAGGGAGTAGCAGACACCATATATTTT. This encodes CASSRGGQGVADTIYF.

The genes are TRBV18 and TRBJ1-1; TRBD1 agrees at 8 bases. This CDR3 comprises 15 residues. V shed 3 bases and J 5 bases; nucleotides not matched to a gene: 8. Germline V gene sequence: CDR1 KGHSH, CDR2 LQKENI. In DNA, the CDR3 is TGTGCCAGCTCACCCCTGGACAGGGCATTAACTGAAGCTTTCTTT. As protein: CASSPLDRALTEAFF.

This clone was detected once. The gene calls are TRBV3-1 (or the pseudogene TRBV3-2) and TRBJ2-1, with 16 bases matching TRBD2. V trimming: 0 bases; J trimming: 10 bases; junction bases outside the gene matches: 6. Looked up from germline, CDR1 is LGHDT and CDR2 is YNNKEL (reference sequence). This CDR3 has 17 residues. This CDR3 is CASSQDGGLAGGREQFF. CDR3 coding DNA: TGTGCCAGCAGCCAAGACGGGGGACTAGCGGGAGGGCGCGAGCAGTTCTTC.

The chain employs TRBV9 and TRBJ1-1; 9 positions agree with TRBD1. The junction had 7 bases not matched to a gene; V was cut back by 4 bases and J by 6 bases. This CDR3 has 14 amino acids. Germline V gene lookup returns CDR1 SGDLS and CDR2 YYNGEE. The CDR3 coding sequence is TGTGCCAGCAGCCCAGCGGGACAGGGACCTGAAGCTTTCTTT. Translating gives CASSPAGQGPEAFF.

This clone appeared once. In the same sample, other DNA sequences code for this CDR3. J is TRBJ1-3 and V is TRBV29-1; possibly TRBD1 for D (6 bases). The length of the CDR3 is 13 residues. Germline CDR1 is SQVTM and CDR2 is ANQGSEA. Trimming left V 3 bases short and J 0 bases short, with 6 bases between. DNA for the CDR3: TGCAGCGTTGAGACAGGCTCTGGAAACACCATATATTTT. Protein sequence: CSVETGSGNTIYF.

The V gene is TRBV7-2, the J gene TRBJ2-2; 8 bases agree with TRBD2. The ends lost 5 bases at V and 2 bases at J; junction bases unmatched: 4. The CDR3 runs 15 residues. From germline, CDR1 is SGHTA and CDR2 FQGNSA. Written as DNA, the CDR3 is TGTGCCAGCAGCCCTCGGGGGGGCAACACCGGGGAGCTGTTTTTT. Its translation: CASSPRGGNTGELFF.

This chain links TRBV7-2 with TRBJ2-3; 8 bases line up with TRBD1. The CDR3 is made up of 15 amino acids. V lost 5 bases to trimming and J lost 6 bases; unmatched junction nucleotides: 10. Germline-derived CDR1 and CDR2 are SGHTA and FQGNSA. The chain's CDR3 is CASSRGQGYLDTQYF. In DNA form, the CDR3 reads TGTGCCAGCAGCCGCGGACAGGGATATTTGGATACGCAGTATTTT.

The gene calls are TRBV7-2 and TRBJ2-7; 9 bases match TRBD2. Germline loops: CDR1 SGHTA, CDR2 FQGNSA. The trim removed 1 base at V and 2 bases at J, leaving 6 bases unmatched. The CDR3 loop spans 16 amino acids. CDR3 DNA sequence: TGTGCCAGCAGCTTAGTACCTGCTAGCGGGGCCTACGAGCAGTACTTC. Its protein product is CASSLVPASGAYEQYF.

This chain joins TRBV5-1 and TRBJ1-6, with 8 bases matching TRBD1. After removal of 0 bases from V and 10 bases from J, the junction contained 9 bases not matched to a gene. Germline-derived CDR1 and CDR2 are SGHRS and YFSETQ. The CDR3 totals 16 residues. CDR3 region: CASSLETGALGSPLHF. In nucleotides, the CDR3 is TGCGCCAGCAGCTTGGAGACAGGGGCTTTGGGCTCACCCCTCCACTTT.

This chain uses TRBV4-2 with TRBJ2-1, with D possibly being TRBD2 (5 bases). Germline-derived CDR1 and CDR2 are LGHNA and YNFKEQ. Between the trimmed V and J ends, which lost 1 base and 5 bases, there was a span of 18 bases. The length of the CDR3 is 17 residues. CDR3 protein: CASSQVQWTARDNEQFF. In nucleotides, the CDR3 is TGTGCCAGCAGCCAAGTCCAATGGACGGCGAGGGACAATGAGCAGTTCTTC.

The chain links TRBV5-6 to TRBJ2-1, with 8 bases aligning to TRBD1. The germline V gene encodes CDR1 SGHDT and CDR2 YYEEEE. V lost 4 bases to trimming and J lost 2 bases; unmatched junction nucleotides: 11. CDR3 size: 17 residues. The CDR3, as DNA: TGTGCCAGCAGCCAACCAGGACAGGGAGCGGCCTACAATGAGCAGTTCTTC. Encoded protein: CASSQPGQGAAYNEQFF.

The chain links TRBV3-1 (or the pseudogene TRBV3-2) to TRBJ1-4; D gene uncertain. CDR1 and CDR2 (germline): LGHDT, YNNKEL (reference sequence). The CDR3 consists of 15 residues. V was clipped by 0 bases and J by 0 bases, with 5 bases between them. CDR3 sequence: CASSQEASTNEKLFF. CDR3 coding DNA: TGTGCCAGCAGCCAAGAAGCGTCAACTAATGAAAAACTGTTTTTT.

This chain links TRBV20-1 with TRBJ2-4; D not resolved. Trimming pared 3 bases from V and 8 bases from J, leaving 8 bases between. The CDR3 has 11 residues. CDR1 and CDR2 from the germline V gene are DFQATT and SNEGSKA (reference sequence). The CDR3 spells CSARRSDIQYF. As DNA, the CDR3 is TGCAGTGCTAGGCGATCGGACATTCAGTACTTC.

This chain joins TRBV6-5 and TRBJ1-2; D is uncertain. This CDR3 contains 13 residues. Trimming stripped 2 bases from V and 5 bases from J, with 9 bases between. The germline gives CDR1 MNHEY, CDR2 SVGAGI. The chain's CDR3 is CASSYQQRYGYTF. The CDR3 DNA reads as TGTGCCAGCAGTTACCAACAGAGATATGGCTACACCTTC.

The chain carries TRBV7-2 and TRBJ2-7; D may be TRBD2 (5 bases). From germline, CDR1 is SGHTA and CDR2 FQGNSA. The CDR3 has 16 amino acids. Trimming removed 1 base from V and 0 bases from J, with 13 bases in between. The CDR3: CASSLGPSSSSYEQYF. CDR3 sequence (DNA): TGTGCCAGCAGCTTAGGGCCTTCTAGCAGCTCCTACGAGCAGTACTTC.

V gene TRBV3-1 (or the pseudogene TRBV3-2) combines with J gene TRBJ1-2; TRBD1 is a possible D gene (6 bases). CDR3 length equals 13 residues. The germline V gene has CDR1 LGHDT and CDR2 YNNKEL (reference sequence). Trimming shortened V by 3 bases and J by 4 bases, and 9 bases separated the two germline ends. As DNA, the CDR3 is TGTGCCAGCAGCCAGGGGGCGGTCTATGGCTACACCTTC. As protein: CASSQGAVYGYTF.